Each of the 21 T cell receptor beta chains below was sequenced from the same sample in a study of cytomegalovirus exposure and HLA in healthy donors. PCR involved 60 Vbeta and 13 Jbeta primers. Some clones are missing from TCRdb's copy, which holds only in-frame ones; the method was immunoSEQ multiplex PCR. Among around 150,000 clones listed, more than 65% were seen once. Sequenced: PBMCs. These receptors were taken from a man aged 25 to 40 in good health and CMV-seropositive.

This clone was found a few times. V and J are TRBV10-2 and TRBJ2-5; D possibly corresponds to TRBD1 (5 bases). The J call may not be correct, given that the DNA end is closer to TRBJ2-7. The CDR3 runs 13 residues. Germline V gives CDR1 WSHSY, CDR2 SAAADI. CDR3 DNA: TGCGCCAGCAGTGAGTCAGCAGGGTACGAGCAGTACTTC. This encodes CASSESAGYEQYF.

The CDR3 sequence is CASSLDRHNTEAFF. CDR3 nucleotide sequence: TGTGCCAGCAGCTTAGACAGACACAACACTGAAGCTTTCTTT. The chain is built from TRBV7-8 and TRBJ1-1, with unresolved D. V was cut by 1 base and J by 2 bases, with 8 bases left in between. The CDR3 extends over 14 amino acids. Germline V CDR1 and CDR2: SGHVS, FQNEAQ.

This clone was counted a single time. CDR3 sequence: CASSVGQADTEAFF. As DNA, the CDR3 is TGTGCCAGCAGCGTTGGACAGGCGGACACTGAAGCTTTCTTT. V and J are TRBV9 and TRBJ1-1; TRBD1 matches at 7 bases. The germline V gene has CDR1 SGDLS and CDR2 YYNGEE. The CDR3 contains 14 residues. V shed 2 bases, J shed 3 bases, and the junction held 4 bases outside the gene matches.

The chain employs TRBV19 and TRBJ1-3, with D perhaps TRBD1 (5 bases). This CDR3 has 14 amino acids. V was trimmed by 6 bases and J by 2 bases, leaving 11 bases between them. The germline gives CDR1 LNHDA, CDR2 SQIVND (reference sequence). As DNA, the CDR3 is TGTGCCAGTAGACAGGTGGCGGCTGGAAACACCATATATTTT. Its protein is CASRQVAAGNTIYF.

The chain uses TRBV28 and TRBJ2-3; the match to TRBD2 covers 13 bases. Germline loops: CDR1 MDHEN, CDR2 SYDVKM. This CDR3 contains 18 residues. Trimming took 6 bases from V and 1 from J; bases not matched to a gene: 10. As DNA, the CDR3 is TGTGCCAGCAGCCTTACTAGCGGGAGGGCCTGGGGCACAGATACGCAGTATTTT. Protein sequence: CASSLTSGRAWGTDTQYF.

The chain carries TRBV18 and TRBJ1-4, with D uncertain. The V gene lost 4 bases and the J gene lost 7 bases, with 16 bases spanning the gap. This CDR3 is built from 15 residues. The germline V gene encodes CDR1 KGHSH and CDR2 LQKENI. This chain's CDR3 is CASSRPGAAGEKLFF. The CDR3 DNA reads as TGTGCCAGCTCACGGCCAGGCGCCGCGGGTGAAAAACTGTTTTTT.

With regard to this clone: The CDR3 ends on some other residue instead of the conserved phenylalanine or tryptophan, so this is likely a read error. The CDR3 sequence: CASSLASGIPDTQYL. The DNA of the CDR3 is TGCGCCAGCAGCTTGGCTAGCGGGATCCCAGATACGCAGTATCTT. This chain connects TRBV5-1 to TRBJ2-3; 9 nucleotides agree with TRBD2. Germline CDR1 SGHRS, CDR2 YFSETQ. Unmatched junction bases numbered 3, after V lost 0 bases and J lost 4 bases. The CDR3 totals 15 residues.

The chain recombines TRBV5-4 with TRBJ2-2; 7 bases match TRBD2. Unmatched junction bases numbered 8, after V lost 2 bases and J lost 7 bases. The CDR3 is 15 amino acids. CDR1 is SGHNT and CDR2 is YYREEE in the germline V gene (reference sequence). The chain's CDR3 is CASSFGGSQGGELFF. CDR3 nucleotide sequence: TGTGCCAGCAGCTTTGGCGGGAGCCAAGGCGGGGAGCTGTTTTTT.

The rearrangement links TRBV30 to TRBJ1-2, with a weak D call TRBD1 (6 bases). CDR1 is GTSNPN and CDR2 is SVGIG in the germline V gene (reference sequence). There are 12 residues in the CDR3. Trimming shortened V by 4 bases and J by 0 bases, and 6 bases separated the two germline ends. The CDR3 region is CAWNRANYGYTF. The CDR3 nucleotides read TGTGCCTGGAACAGGGCTAACTATGGCTACACCTTC.

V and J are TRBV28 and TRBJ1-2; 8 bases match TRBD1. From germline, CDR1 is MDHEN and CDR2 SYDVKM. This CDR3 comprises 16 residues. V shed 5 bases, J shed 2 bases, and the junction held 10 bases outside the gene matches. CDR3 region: CASSPRGTGGNYGYTF. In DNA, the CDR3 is TGTGCCAGCAGTCCACGAGGGACAGGAGGGAACTATGGCTACACCTTC.

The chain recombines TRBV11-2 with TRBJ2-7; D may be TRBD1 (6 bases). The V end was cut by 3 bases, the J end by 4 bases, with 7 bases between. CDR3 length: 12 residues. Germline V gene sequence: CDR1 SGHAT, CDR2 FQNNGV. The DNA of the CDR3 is TGTGCCAGCAGCTTCAGGGGATACGAGCAGTACTTC. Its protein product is CASSFRGYEQYF.

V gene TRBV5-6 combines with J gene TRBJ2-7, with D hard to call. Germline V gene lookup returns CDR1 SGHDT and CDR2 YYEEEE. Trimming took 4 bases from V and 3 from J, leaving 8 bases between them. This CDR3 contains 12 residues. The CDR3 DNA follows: TGTGCCAGCAGCCCGAACAGCTACGAGCAGTACTTC. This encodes CASSPNSYEQYF.

CDR3 DNA sequence: TGTGCCACCAGCCAGATTCCGGGACTCCTCTACGAGCAGTACTTC. This encodes CATSQIPGLLYEQYF. The rearrangement joins TRBV15 to TRBJ2-7, with D maybe TRBD2 (6 bases). Trimming removed 5 bases from V and 3 bases from J, with 17 bases in between. The CDR3 sequence is 15 residues long. Germline assignment: CDR1 LNHNV and CDR2 YYDKDF (reference sequence).

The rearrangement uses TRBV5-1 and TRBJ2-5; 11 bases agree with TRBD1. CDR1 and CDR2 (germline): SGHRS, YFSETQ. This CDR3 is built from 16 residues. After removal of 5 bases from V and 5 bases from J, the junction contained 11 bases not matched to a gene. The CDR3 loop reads CASRIGQGAVAETQYF. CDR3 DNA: TGCGCCAGCAGGATAGGACAGGGGGCTGTGGCTGAGACCCAGTACTTC.

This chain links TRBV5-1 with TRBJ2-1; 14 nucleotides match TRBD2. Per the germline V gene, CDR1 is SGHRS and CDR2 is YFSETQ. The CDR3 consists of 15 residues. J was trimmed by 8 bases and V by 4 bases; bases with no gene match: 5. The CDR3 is CASSLTGLAGDEQFF. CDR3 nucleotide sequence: TGCGCCAGCAGCCTTACGGGACTAGCGGGAGATGAGCAGTTCTTC.

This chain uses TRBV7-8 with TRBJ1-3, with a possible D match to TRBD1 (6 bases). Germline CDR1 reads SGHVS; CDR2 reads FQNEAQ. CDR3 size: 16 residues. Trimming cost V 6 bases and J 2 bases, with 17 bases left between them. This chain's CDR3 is CASRMGGRSTGNTIYF. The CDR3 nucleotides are TGTGCCAGCAGAATGGGGGGGCGCTCCACTGGAAACACCATATATTTT.

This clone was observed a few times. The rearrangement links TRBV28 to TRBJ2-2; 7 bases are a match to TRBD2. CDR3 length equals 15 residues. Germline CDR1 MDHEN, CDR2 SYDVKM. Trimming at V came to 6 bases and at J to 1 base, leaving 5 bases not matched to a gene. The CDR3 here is CASSRTRVNTGELFF. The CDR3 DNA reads TGTGCCAGCAGCAGGACTAGGGTGAACACCGGGGAGCTGTTTTTT.

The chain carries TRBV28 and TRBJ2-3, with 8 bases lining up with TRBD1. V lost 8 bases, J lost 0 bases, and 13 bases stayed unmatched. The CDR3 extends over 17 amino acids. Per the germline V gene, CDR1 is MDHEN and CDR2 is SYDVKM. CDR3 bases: TGTGCCAGCGGGGGGACAGGAGTTCAACCTAGCACAGATACGCAGTATTTT. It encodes CASGGTGVQPSTDTQYF. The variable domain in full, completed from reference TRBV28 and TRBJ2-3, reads DVKVTQSSRYLVKRTGEKVFLECVQDMDHENMFWYRQDPGLGLRLIYFSYDVKMKEKGDIPEGYSVSREKKERFSLILESASTNQTSMYLCASGGTGVQPSTDTQYFGPGTRLTVL.

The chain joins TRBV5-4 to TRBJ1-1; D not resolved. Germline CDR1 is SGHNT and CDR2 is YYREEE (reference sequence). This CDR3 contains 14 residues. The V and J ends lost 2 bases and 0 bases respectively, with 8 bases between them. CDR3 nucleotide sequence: TGTGCCAGCAGCTTACAACAGCTGAACACTGAAGCTTTCTTT. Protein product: CASSLQQLNTEAFF.

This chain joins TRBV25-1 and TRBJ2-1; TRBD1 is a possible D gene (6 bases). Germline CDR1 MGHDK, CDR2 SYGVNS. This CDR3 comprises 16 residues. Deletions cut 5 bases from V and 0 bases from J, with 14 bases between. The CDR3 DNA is TGTGCCAGCAGTAAGCCAGGGGCGAGCTCCTACAATGAGCAGTTCTTC. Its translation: CASSKPGASSYNEQFF.

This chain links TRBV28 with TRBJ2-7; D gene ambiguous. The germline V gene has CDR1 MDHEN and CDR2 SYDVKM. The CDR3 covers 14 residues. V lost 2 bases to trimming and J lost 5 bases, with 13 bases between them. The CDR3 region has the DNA TGTGCCAGCAGTTTAATACCGATAGACAACGAGCAGTACTTC. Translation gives CASSLIPIDNEQYF. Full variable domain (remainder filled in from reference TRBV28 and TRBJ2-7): DVKVTQSSRYLVKRTGEKVFLECVQDMDHENMFWYRQDPGLGLRLIYFSYDVKMKEKGDIPEGYSVSREKKERFSLILESASTNQTSMYLCASSLIPIDNEQYFGPGTRLTVT.